A single sample is the source of the 3 T cell receptor beta chains below, sequenced in a study of blood T cell repertoires in COVID-19. The data were produced by immunoSEQ multiplex PCR, yet TCRdb's version contains in-frame clones alone and is incomplete. This table holds about 44,000 clones, around 80% found once. The sample consisted of peripheral blood. All receptors come from a human donor in a cohort sampled during active COVID-19.

This chain links TRBV7-9 with TRBJ2-7; 7 positions match TRBD1. Trimming at V came to 5 bases and at J to 3 bases, leaving 4 bases not matched to a gene. The CDR3 spans 13 residues. CDR1 and CDR2 (germline): SEHNR, FQNEAQ (reference sequence). The CDR3 region has the DNA TGTGCCAGCAGCCGGACAGGATTCTACGAGCAGTACGTC. Its protein product is CASSRTGFYEQYV.

This clone was seen just once. The chain recombines TRBV30 with TRBJ2-7; a weak D match, TRBD1 (6 bases). V dropped 7 bases and J dropped 6 bases, with 13 bases sitting between them. The CDR3 extends over 11 amino acids. Germline assignment: CDR1 GTSNPN and CDR2 SVGIG (reference sequence). CDR3 region: CASDRIGEQYV. The CDR3 nucleotides are TGTGCCTCTGACAGGATCGGCGAGCAGTACGTC.

The V call is TRBV5-5, the J call TRBJ2-7; 7 bases are shared with TRBD1. There are 15 residues in the CDR3. With V trimmed by 5 bases and J by 1 base, 9 bases remained unmatched. The germline gives CDR1 SGHKS, CDR2 YYEKEE (reference sequence). The CDR3 region is CASRTSDRVSYEQYF. The CDR3 DNA sequence: TGTGCCAGCAGGACGAGCGACAGGGTTTCCTACGAGCAGTACTTC.